This T cell receptor (beta chain) was recovered during a study of blood T cell repertoires in COVID-19. For the study at large: The United States, Italy and Spain were the sources of the acute and convalescent COVID-19 samples. Sample material is recorded as cDNA or gDNA derived from T cells, B-cell-depleted T cells, or PBMCs.

Measured with immunoSEQ multiplex PCR; TCRdb has only the in-frame clones, and not every one. The sample has some 180,000 clones, approximately 85% seen once; the top ten hold roughly 8%. The germline V gene encodes CDR1 LNHDA and CDR2 SQIVND (reference sequence). CDR3 size: 17 residues. With 6 bases removed from V and 7 bases from J, the gap between germline ends came to 22 bases. Sequenced material: peripheral blood. The TCR comes from a woman between 55 and 75 years old with acute or convalescent COVID-19. The chain carries TRBV19 and TRBJ1-6; D might be TRBD1 (5 bases). In DNA form, the CDR3 reads TGTGCCAGTAGCCTCAACACCGACAGAGATCTCAATTCACCCCTCCACTTT. Amino acids: CASSLNTDRDLNSPLHF.